A selection of T cell receptor beta chains follows, all from one sample in a study of blood T cell repertoires in COVID-19. The data were produced by immunoSEQ multiplex PCR, yet TCRdb's version contains in-frame clones alone and is incomplete. The repertoire holds some 170,000 clones, with around 77% as singletons. Sample: peripheral blood. The receptor source for this set is a man aged 65 to 79 with acute or convalescent COVID-19. Each CDR3 is given with its conserved first and last residue. A D gene is named only where the DNA matches it firmly. Clone size is given for some rows only: seen once, a few or many times, or a class if the clone is expanded.

>TRBD1|16|TRBV19|TRBJ2-2|NA
CASSSTGGAGAGELFF
TGTGCCAGTAGTTCAACAGGGGGCGCGGGGGCCGGGGAGCTGTTTTTT
>TRBD1|13|TRBV10-1|TRBJ2-4|NA
CASSEGAGGDQYF
TGCGCCAGCAGTGAAGGGGCAGGGGGCGATCAGTACTTC
>TRBD1|15|TRBV2|TRBJ2-7|few
CASSERRTGAGEQYF
TGTGCCAGCAGTGAAAGGCGTACAGGGGCTGGCGAGCAGTACTTC
>TRBD2|15|TRBV19|TRBJ2-7|NA
CASSFSGGSRYEQYF
TGTGCCAGTAGTTTTAGCGGGGGGTCCCGCTACGAGCAGTACTTC
>TRBD1|16|TRBV5-1|TRBJ1-3|once
CASRQTQGSSGNTIYF
TGCGCCAGCAGACAAACACAGGGGAGCTCTGGAAACACCATATATTTT
>NA|14|TRBV7-8|TRBJ2-3|NA
CASSQFFGTDTQYF
TGTGCCAGCAGTCAGTTCTTTGGCACAGATACGCAGTATTTT
>TRBD1|16|TRBV27|TRBJ1-3|NA
CATLHRDRDSGNTIYF
TGTGCCACCCTGCACCGGGACAGGGACTCTGGAAACACCATATATTTT
>TRBD2|15|TRBV7-3|TRBJ2-1|NA
CASSLTGTSYNEQFF
TGTGCCAGCAGCTTAACCGGGACTAGCTACAATGAGCAGTTCTTC
>NA|15|TRBV4-2|TRBJ2-2|few
CASSGGTGNTGELFF
TGTGCCAGCAGTGGCGGGACGGGTAACACCGGGGAGCTGTTTTTT
>TRBD1|15|TRBV5-6|TRBJ2-7|NA
CASSLGGQGPYEQYF
TGTGCCAGCAGCTTGGGCGGACAGGGTCCCTACGAGCAGTACTTC
>TRBD2|15|TRBV6-2/TRBV6-3|TRBJ2-7|NA
CASSWLAGTSYEQYF
TGTGCCAGCAGTTGGCTAGCGGGGACCTCCTACGAGCAGTACTTC
>NA|15|TRBV24-1|TRBJ2-3|NA
CATMNREGSTDTQYF
TGTGCCACCATGAACAGGGAGGGGAGCACAGATACGCAGTATTTT
>NA|12|TRBV12-3/TRBV12-4|TRBJ2-7|NA
CASSTLAYEQYF
TGTGCCAGCAGTACCCTAGCGTACGAGCAGTACTTC
>TRBD1|13|TRBV25-1|TRBJ1-2|NA
CASNYQGASGYTF
TGTGCCAGCAATTACCAGGGGGCGTCCGGCTACACCTTC
>NA|17|TRBV5-6|TRBJ1-4|NA
CASSSPGSGFVSEKLFF
TGTGCCAGCAGCTCACCGGGGTCGGGGTTCGTAAGTGAAAAACTGTTTTTT
>NA|14|TRBV6-5|TRBJ2-5|NA
CASSLGLFQETQYF
TGTGCCAGCAGTCTGGGACTCTTCCAAGAGACCCAGTACTTC
>TRBD1|14|TRBV3-1/TRBV3-2|TRBJ1-6|NA
CASSLGQGGSPLHF
TGTGCCAGCAGCCTGGGACAGGGAGGATCACCCCTCCACTTT
>NA|12|TRBV6-6|TRBJ1-1|NA
CASNQGGTEAFF
TGTGCCAGCAACCAGGGTGGCACTGAAGCTTTCTTT
>NA|13|TRBV2|TRBJ2-5|NA
CASCWAAQETQYF
TGTGCCAGCTGTTGGGCAGCTCAAGAGACCCAGTACTTC
>TRBD2|14|TRBV18|TRBJ2-1|NA
CASSPPPGGDEQFF
TGTGCCAGCTCACCTCCTCCTGGGGGGGATGAGCAGTTCTTC
>NA|12|TRBV7-6|TRBJ2-5|NA
CASSLYQETQYF
TGTGCCAGCAGCCTATACCAAGAGACCCAGTACTTC
>TRBD1|14|TRBV6-6|TRBJ1-5|few
CASSPQGAYQPQHF
TGTGCCAGCAGCCCACAGGGGGCCTATCAGCCCCAGCATTTT
>TRBD2|15|TRBV19|TRBJ2-7|NA
CASSKGQRGYYEQYF
TGTGCCAGTAGTAAAGGTCAGCGGGGGTACTACGAGCAGTACTTC
>NA|13|TRBV7-9|TRBJ1-5|few
CASSSEGFQPQHF
TGTGCCAGCAGCTCGGAGGGCTTTCAGCCCCAGCATTTT
>TRBD1|16|TRBV27|TRBJ1-1|NA
CASSPSDRPAYTEAFF
TGTGCCAGCAGTCCCTCGGACAGGCCGGCCTACACTGAAGCTTTCTTT
>TRBD1|17|TRBV3-1/TRBV3-2|TRBJ1-1|NA
CASSPPGQGRLGTEAFF
TGTGCCAGCAGCCCCCCGGGACAGGGACGTTTGGGCACTGAAGCTTTCTTT
>NA|16|TRBV9|TRBJ1-5|NA
CASSVGAGDSNQPQHF
TGTGCCAGCAGCGTAGGGGCAGGGGACAGCAATCAGCCCCAGCATTTT
>NA|15|TRBV19|TRBJ2-5|NA
CASSPAGTRSETQYF
TGTGCCAGTAGCCCAGCCGGGACACGATCGGAGACCCAGTACTTC
>TRBD1|14|TRBV19|TRBJ1-2|few
CASSDPGGNYGYTF
TGTGCCAGTAGTGATCCAGGGGGGAACTATGGCTACACCTTC
>TRBD1|16|TRBV28|TRBJ2-2|NA
CASSLIQGANTGELFF
TGTGCCAGCAGTTTAATTCAGGGGGCGAACACCGGGGAGCTGTTTTTT
>NA|15|TRBV10-3|TRBJ1-6|NA
CAISEGTEPNSPLHF
TGTGCCATCAGTGAAGGTACGGAGCCTAATTCACCCCTCCACTTT
>NA|14|TRBV9|TRBJ2-7|NA
CASSATVNSYEQYF
TGTGCCAGCAGCGCCACAGTGAACTCCTACGAGCAGTACTTC
>TRBD2|15|TRBV7-3|TRBJ2-5|NA
CASSLPTSGIETQYF
TGTGCCAGCAGCTTACCGACTAGCGGGATTGAGACCCAGTACTTC
>TRBD2|16|TRBV6-1|TRBJ2-7|once
CASSGLTSGATYEQYF
TGTGCCAGCAGTGGACTGACTAGCGGGGCTACCTACGAGCAGTACTTC
>TRBD2|16|TRBV7-8|TRBJ2-3|NA
CASSRTPSGGTDTQYF
TGTGCCAGCAGCCGGACCCCCAGCGGGGGTACAGATACGCAGTATTTT
>TRBD2|19|TRBV7-3|TRBJ2-2|NA
CASSLTGSSGSGRPGELFF
TGTGCCAGCAGCTTGACAGGGAGTAGCGGGAGCGGGAGACCCGGGGAGCTGTTTTTT
>NA|13|TRBV2|TRBJ1-1|NA
CASSRGKNTEAFF
TGTGCCAGCAGCCGCGGGAAGAACACTGAAGCTTTCTTT
>NA|17|TRBV7-8|TRBJ2-3|once
CASSLAQFSGSTDTQYF
TGTGCCAGCAGCTTAGCGCAGTTTAGCGGCAGCACAGATACGCAGTATTTT
>NA|17|TRBV9|TRBJ1-6|NA
CASSVDGSPGANSPLHF
TGTGCCAGCAGCGTAGATGGCAGCCCAGGGGCTAATTCACCCCTCCACTTT
>TRBD1|17|TRBV19|TRBJ1-1|few
CASSIEGTGRIGTEAFF
TGTGCCAGTAGTATAGAGGGGACAGGGAGAATCGGCACTGAAGCTTTCTTT
>TRBD1|18|TRBV11-3|TRBJ2-1|NA
CASGMATGRGSFYNEQFF
TGTGCCAGCGGCATGGCGACAGGGAGAGGATCCTTTTACAATGAGCAGTTCTTC
>NA|14|TRBV24-1|TRBJ2-1|NA
CATSAGVSGNEQFF
TGTGCCACCAGTGCGGGAGTAAGTGGCAATGAGCAGTTCTTC
>TRBD1|14|TRBV11-3|TRBJ1-2|NA
CASSPDRERYGYTF
TGTGCCAGCAGCCCAGACAGGGAGCGCTATGGCTACACCTTC
>NA|13|TRBV6-5|TRBJ1-1|NA
CASSYQGLAEAFF
TGTGCCAGCAGTTACCAGGGGTTGGCTGAAGCTTTCTTT
>TRBD2|19|TRBV9|TRBJ2-3|NA
CASSVRGRTSGYSRDTQYF
TGTGCCAGCAGCGTGAGGGGAAGGACTAGCGGTTACTCGAGGGATACGCAGTATTTT
>TRBD2|15|TRBV7-2|TRBJ2-1|NA
CASSLPISGVNEQFF
TGTGCCAGCAGCTTACCGATTAGCGGGGTAAATGAGCAGTTCTTC
>NA|14|TRBV3-1/TRBV3-2|TRBJ2-5|NA
CASSQAGYQETQYF
TGTGCCAGCAGCCAAGCAGGGTACCAAGAGACCCAGTACTTC
>TRBD1|16|TRBV7-6|TRBJ1-4|NA
CASSLGTGVTNEKLFF
TGTGCCAGCAGCCTTGGGACAGGGGTAACTAATGAAAAACTGTTTTTT
>NA|13|TRBV7-9|TRBJ2-5|NA
CASRHSAQETQYF
TGTGCCAGCAGACACAGTGCGCAAGAGACCCAGTACTTC
>NA|14|TRBV5-1|TRBJ1-2|few
CASSLGQELYGYTF
TGCGCCAGCAGCTTGGGACAGGAGCTTTATGGCTACACCTTC
>TRBD1|13|TRBV7-2|TRBJ1-2|NA
CASIRDRGLDYTF
TGTGCCAGCATCCGGGACAGGGGGCTGGACTACACCTTC
>NA|14|TRBV4-1|TRBJ1-2|NA
CASSAQQWDYGYTF
TGCGCCAGCAGCGCACAGCAGTGGGACTATGGCTACACCTTC
>NA|16|TRBV7-2|TRBJ2-1|once
CASSLGLQRVRNEQFF
TGTGCCAGCAGCTTAGGATTACAGCGGGTTAGGAATGAGCAGTTCTTC
>NA|13|TRBV19|TRBJ2-5|NA
CASRPRGQETQYF
TGTGCCAGTCGGCCACGAGGGCAAGAGACCCAGTACTTC
>TRBD1|15|TRBV6-1|TRBJ1-2|NA
CASSEGQGAGYGYTF
TGTGCCAGCAGTGAGGGACAGGGGGCCGGATATGGCTACACCTTC
>NA|14|TRBV14|TRBJ2-2|many
CATKRTTNTGELFF
TGTGCCACCAAAAGGACAACGAACACCGGGGAGCTGTTTTTT
>TRBD1|16|TRBV5-6|TRBJ1-2|NA
CASSLGRQGRNYGYTF
TGTGCCAGCAGCTTGGGGAGACAGGGGAGAAACTATGGCTACACCTTC
>TRBD1|13|TRBV25-1|TRBJ2-7|NA
CASSVGTGYEQYF
TGTGCCAGCAGTGTGGGGACAGGATACGAGCAGTACTTC
>NA|14|TRBV6-1|TRBJ1-5|NA
CASSDSGHNQPQHF
TGTGCCAGCAGTGATTCAGGCCACAATCAGCCCCAGCATTTT